Shown below are 3 T cell receptor beta chains from a single sample sequenced in a study of Ad26.COV2.S vaccination and SARS-CoV-2 variants. The treatment: approximately 18 received Ad26.COV2.S at low or high dose, single or two shots; about 5 received placebo; per-sample allocation not given. Day 63 following the first vaccine or placebo injection was when the samples were taken. Clones were sequenced by immunoSEQ multiplex PCR, and TCRdb holds only the in-frame ones, with some missing. Here the sample spans more than 300,000 clones, 88% being singletons. The material was peripheral blood, obtained in a trial of Ad26.COV2.S vaccine versus placebo. These receptors came from a person aged 18-65 years who received the Ad26.COV2.S COVID-19 vaccine or a placebo.

This chain links TRBV5-5 with TRBJ1-4; D uncertain. V lost 1 base and J 3 bases, leaving 16 bases between the germline ends. Germline CDR1 and CDR2: SGHKS and YYEKEE (reference sequence). The CDR3 is made up of 17 amino acids. The CDR3 sequence: CASSLFGSLVSNEKLFF. CDR3 sequence (DNA): TGTGCCAGCAGCTTGTTTGGCAGCCTAGTATCTAATGAAAAACTGTTTTTT.

This chain uses TRBV5-6 with TRBJ2-2; unclear D gene. The germline gives CDR1 SGHDT, CDR2 YYEEEE. V dropped 5 bases and J dropped 2 bases, with 16 bases sitting between them. CDR3 length: 16 amino acids. The CDR3 loop reads CASRPVDHLNTGELFF. CDR3 DNA sequence: TGTGCCAGCAGACCCGTTGATCACTTAAACACCGGGGAGCTGTTTTTT.

The chain uses TRBV7-2 and TRBJ1-4, with D maybe TRBD1 (5 bases). Germline CDR1 and CDR2: SGHTA and FQGNSA. This CDR3 has 14 residues. V was pared by 2 bases and J by 8 bases, with 12 bases between. CDR3 amino acids: CASSLRRESEKLFF. DNA for the CDR3: TGTGCCAGCAGCTTACGCAGGGAGAGCGAAAAACTGTTTTTT. Full variable domain (outside the CDR3, taken from reference TRBV7-2 and TRBJ1-4): GAGVSQSPSNKVTEKGKDVELRCDPISGHTALYWYRQSLGQGLEFLIYFQGNSAPDKSGLPSDRFSAERTGGSVSTLTIQRTQQEDSAVYLCASSLRRESEKLFFGSGTQLSVL.